One T cell receptor (beta chain) is described in this entry. Its antigen is currently unknown. Combining a sample-barcoded 5' primer with a J-beta primer mix, a second PCR ran for roughly 6 to 11 cycles. TCRdb ran MiXCR on the 5' RACE reads and lists one entry per CDR3 protein. The sample gives hundreds of thousands of distinct CDR3 sequences, more than 45% of which show up once; roughly 22% is in the top ten. The source of the sample is a study of blood T cells in healthy people across ages. The overall study: Through template switching, about one barcoded beta molecule was captured per two T cells, as measured in model experiments. Overall study findings and caveats: A roughly linear fall in TCR beta diversity per million T cells was seen with increasing age.

Donation came from healthy Caucasian individuals in Russia who were aged 6 to 90. Isolation per sample recovered at least 7 million PBMCs. CDR3 length: 12 amino acids. The V end lost 7 bases, the J end lost 6 bases, and 11 bases lay between the germline ends. Germline CDR1 SEHNR, CDR2 FQNEAQ (reference sequence). The TCR comes from a man younger than 45 in good health. The chain couples TRBV7-9 to TRBJ2-3; D possibly corresponds to TRBD1 (6 bases). Specimen: blood. The CDR3 sequence is CASNPTGDTQYF. CDR3 nucleotide sequence: TGTGCCAGCAACCCAACAGGGGATACGCAGTATTTT. Filled out from reference TRBV7-9 and TRBJ2-3, the complete variable domain reads DTGVSQNPRHKITKRGQNVTFRCDPISEHNRLYWYRQTLGQGPEFLTYFQNEAQLEKSRLLSDRFSAERPKGSFSTLEIQRTEQGDSAMYLCASNPTGDTQYFGPGTRLTVL.